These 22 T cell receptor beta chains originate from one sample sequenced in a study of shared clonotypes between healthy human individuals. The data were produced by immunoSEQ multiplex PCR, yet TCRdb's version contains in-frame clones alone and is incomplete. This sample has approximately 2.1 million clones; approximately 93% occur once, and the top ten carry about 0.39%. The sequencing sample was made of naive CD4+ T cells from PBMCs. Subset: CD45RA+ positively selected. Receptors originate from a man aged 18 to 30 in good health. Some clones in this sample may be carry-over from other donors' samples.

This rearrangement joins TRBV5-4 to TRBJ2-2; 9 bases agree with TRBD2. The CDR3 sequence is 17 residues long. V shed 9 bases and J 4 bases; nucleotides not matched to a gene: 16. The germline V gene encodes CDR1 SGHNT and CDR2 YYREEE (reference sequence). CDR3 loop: CATSLGLAIPSTGELFF. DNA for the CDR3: TGTGCCACCTCCCTGGGACTAGCAATTCCCAGCACCGGGGAGCTGTTTTTT.

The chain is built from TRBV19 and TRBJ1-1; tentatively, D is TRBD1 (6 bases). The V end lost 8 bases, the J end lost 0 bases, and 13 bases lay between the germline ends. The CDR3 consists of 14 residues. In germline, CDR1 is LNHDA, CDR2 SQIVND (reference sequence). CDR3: CASAGRGMNTEAFF. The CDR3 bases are TGTGCCAGTGCCGGCAGGGGAATGAACACTGAAGCTTTCTTT.

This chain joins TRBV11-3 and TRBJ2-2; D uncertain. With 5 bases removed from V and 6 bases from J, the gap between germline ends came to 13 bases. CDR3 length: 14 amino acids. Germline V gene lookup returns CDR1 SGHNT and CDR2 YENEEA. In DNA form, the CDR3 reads TGTGCCAGCAGCAAAGACGGGTTATCCGGGGAGCTGTTTTTT. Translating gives CASSKDGLSGELFF.

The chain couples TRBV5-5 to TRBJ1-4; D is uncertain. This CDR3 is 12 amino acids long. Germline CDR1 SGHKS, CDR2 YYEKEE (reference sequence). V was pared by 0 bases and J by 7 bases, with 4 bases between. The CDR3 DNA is TGTGCCAGCAGCTTGGGTGTTGAAAAACTGTTTTTT. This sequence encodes CASSLGVEKLFF.

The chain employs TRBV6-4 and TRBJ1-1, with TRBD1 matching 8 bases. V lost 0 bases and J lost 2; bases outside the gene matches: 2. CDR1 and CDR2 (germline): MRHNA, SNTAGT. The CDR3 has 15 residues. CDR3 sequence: CASSDSTGANTEAFF. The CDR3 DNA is TGTGCCAGCAGTGACTCGACAGGGGCCAACACTGAAGCTTTCTTT.

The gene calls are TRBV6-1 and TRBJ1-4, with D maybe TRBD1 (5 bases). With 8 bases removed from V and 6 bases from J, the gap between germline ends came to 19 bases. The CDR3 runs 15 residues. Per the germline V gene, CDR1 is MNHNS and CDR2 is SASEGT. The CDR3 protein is CASSWRGREDEKLFF. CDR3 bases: TGTGCCAGCTCCTGGAGGGGCAGGGAGGATGAAAAACTGTTTTTT.

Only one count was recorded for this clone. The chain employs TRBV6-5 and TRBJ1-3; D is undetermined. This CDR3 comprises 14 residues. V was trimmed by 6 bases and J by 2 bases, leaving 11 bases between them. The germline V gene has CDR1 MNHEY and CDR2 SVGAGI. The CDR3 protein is CASRPRRAGNTIYF. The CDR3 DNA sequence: TGTGCCAGCAGGCCCCGTAGGGCTGGAAACACCATATATTTT.

The CDR3 sequence is CASSLGWTDPAKNIQYF. As DNA, the CDR3 is TGTGCCAGCAGCTTAGGCTGGACAGACCCAGCCAAAAACATTCAGTACTTC. The rearrangement uses TRBV7-6 and TRBJ2-4; weak D call: TRBD1 (6 bases). V lost 1 base to trimming and J lost 0 bases, with 13 bases between them. This CDR3 is 17 amino acids long. Germline V gene sequence: CDR1 SGHVS, CDR2 FNYEAQ.

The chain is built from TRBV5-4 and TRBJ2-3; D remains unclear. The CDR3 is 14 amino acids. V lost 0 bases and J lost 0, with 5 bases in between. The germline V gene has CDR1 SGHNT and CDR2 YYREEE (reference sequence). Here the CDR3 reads CASSLAHSTDTQYF. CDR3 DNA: TGTGCCAGCAGCTTGGCACATAGCACAGATACGCAGTATTTT.

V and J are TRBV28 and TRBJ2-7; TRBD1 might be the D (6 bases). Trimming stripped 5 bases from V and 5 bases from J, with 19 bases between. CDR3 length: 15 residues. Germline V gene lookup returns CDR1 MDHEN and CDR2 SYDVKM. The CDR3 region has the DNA TGTGCCAGCAGTCTCCTAATAAAGGGGGTCGACGAGCAGTACTTC. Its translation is CASSLLIKGVDEQYF.

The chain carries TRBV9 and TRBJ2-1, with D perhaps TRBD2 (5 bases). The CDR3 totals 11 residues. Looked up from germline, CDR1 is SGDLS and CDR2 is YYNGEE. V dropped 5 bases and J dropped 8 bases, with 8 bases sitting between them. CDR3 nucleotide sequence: TGTGCCAGCAGTAGCGTCGATGAGCAGTTCTTC. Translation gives CASSSVDEQFF. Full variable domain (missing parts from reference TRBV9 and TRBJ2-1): DSGVTQTPKHLITATGQRVTLRCSPRSGDLSVYWYQQSLDQGLQFLIQYYNGEERAKGNILERFSAQQFPDLHSELNLSSLELGDSALYFCASSSVDEQFFGPGTRLTVL.

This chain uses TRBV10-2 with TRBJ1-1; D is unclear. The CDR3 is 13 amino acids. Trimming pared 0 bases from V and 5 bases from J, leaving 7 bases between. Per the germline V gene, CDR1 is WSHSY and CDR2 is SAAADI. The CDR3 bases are TGCGCCAGCAGTGAGTCGCGGGTTACTGAAGCTTTCTTT. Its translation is CASSESRVTEAFF.

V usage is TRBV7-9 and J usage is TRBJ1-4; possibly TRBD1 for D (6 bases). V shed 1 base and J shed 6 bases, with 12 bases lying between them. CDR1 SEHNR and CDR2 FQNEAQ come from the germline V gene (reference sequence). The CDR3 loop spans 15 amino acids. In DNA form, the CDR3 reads TGTGCCAGCAGCTTAGGGGGGCGGACAGATGAAAAACTGTTTTTT. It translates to CASSLGGRTDEKLFF.

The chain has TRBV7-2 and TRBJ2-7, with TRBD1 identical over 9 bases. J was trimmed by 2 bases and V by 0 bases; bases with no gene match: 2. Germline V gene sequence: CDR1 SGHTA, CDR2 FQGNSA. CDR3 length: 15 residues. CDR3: CASSLATGGAYEQYF. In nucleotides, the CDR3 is TGTGCCAGCAGCTTAGCGACAGGGGGGGCCTACGAGCAGTACTTC. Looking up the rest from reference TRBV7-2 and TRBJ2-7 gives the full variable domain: GAGVSQSPSNKVTEKGKDVELRCDPISGHTALYWYRQSLGQGLEFLIYFQGNSAPDKSGLPSDRFSAERTGGSVSTLTIQRTQQEDSAVYLCASSLATGGAYEQYFGPGTRLTVT.

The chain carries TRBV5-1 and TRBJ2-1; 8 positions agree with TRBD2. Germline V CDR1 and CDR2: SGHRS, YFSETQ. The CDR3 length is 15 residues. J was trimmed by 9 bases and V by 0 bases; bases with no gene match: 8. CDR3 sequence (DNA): TGCGCCAGCAGCTTGGGTGCGGGAGGTTCGAGTGAGCAGTTCTTC. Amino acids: CASSLGAGGSSEQFF.

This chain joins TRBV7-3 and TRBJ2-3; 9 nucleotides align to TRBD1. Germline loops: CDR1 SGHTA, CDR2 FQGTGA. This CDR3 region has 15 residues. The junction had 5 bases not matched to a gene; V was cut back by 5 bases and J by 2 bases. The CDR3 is CASSLGQGPTDTQYF. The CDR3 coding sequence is TGTGCCAGCAGCCTCGGACAGGGGCCCACAGATACGCAGTATTTT.

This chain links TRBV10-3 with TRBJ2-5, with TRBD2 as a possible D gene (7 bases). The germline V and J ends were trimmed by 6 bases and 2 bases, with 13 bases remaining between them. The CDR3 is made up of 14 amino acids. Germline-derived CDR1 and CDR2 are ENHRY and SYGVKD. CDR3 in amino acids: CAIRKGGDQETQYF. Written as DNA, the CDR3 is TGTGCCATCAGAAAAGGGGGGGATCAAGAGACCCAGTACTTC.

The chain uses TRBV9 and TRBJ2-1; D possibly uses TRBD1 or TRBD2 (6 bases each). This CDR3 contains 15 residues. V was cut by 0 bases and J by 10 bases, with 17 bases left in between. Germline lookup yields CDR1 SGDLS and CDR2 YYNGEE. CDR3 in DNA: TGTGCCAGCAGCGTAGAGTTATGGGGGGCTGGGGAGCAGTTCTTC. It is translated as CASSVELWGAGEQFF.

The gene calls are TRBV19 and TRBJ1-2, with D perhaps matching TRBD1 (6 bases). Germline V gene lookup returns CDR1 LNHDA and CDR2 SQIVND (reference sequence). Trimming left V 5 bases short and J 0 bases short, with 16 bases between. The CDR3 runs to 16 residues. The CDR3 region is CASSLQGRGTNYGYTF. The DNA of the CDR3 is TGTGCCAGTAGTCTCCAGGGGCGGGGAACTAACTATGGCTACACCTTC.

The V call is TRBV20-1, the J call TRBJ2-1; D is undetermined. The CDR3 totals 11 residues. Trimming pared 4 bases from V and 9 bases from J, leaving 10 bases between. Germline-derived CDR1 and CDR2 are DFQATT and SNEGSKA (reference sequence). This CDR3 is CSATAGSEQFF. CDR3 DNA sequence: TGCAGTGCTACGGCCGGTTCTGAGCAGTTCTTC.

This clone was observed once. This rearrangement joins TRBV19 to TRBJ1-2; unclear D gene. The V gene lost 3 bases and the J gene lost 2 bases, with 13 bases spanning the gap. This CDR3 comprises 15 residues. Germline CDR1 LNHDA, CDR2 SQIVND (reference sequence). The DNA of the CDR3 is TGTGCCAGTAGTATGGGCAGAGAGACCAACTATGGCTACACCTTC. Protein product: CASSMGRETNYGYTF.

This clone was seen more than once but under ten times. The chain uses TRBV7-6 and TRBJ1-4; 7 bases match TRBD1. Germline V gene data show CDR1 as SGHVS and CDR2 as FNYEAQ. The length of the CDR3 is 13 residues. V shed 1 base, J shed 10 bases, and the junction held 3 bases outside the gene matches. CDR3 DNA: TGTGCCAGCAGCTTAGGACAGGGAGGAAAACTGTTTTTT. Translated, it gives CASSLGQGGKLFF.